Listed here are 8 T cell receptor beta chains from one sample, sequenced in a study of cytomegalovirus exposure and HLA in healthy donors. The PCR employed 60 Vbeta primers together with 13 Jbeta primers. The protocol was immunoSEQ multiplex PCR, while the TCRdb copy is restricted to in-frame clones and leaves out a portion. Here the sample spans over 100,000 clones, 75% to 85% being singletons. Sequencing used PBMCs. The receptors originated from a woman aged 45-65 years in good health and CMV-seropositive.

The chain employs TRBV2 and TRBJ2-3; 14 nucleotides align to TRBD2. Losses at the gene ends were 8 bases for V and 4 bases for J; bases not matched to a gene: 2. In germline, CDR1 is SNHLY, CDR2 FYNNEI. The CDR3 length is 14 residues. CDR3 region: CASGTSGSPDTQYF. CDR3 coding DNA: TGTGCCAGCGGGACTAGCGGGAGCCCAGATACGCAGTATTTT.

The rearrangement uses TRBV5-1 and TRBJ2-2, with 9 bases aligning to TRBD1. The junction had 8 bases not matched to a gene; V was cut back by 5 bases and J by 3 bases. Per the germline V gene, CDR1 is SGHRS and CDR2 is YFSETQ. The CDR3 extends over 16 amino acids. Here the CDR3 reads CASRSPGQGYTGELFF. The CDR3 bases are TGCGCCAGCAGAAGTCCGGGACAGGGATACACCGGGGAGCTGTTTTTT.

CDR3 region: CASSLGHYGYEQYF. The CDR3 DNA sequence: TGTGCCAGCAGCCTAGGACATTATGGCTACGAGCAGTACTTC. The chain joins TRBV7-2 to TRBJ2-7; maybe TRBD1 (5 bases). Trimming cost V 5 bases and J 3 bases, with 14 bases left between them. The length of the CDR3 is 14 residues. The germline gives CDR1 SGHTA, CDR2 FQGNSA.

The V gene is TRBV9, the J gene TRBJ1-2; D perhaps matches TRBD1 (5 bases). This CDR3 is built from 13 residues. V lost 7 bases and J 0 bases, leaving 10 bases between the germline ends. Germline V CDR1 and CDR2: SGDLS, YYNGEE. The CDR3: CASGGASNYGYTF. CDR3 DNA: TGTGCCAGCGGCGGGGCCTCTAACTATGGCTACACCTTC.

The chain has TRBV28 and TRBJ2-7; tentative D call: TRBD1 (6 bases). CDR1 is MDHEN, CDR2 SYDVKM, per germline. V lost 6 bases and J lost 3, with 18 bases in between. The CDR3 contains 15 residues. Here the CDR3 reads CASRFTGLRDYEQYF. The CDR3, as DNA: TGTGCCAGCAGATTCACAGGGCTTAGAGACTACGAGCAGTACTTC.

This chain links TRBV7-8 with TRBJ2-5; 7 positions match TRBD2. The CDR3 sequence is 14 residues long. Per germline, CDR1 SGHVS and CDR2 FQNEAQ. Trimming took 5 bases from V and 5 from J; bases not matched to a gene: 8. The CDR3 is CASSPGGGVETQYF. The CDR3, as DNA: TGTGCCAGCAGCCCGGGGGGTGGTGTGGAGACCCAGTACTTC.

The rearrangement joins TRBV6-5 to TRBJ2-5, with 9 bases identical to TRBD2. The CDR3 extends over 15 amino acids. V was clipped by 0 bases and J by 3 bases; unmatched bases: 2. Germline CDR1 MNHEY, CDR2 SVGAGI. CDR3 sequence (DNA): TGTGCCAGCAGTTACTCGACTAGCGGAGAAGAGACCCAGTACTTC. It codes for CASSYSTSGEETQYF.

With regard to this clone: A read error may account for a junction end that differs from germline. V is TRBV28 and J is TRBJ1-2; possibly TRBD1 for D (6 bases). Germline CDR1 is MDHEN and CDR2 is SYDVKM. CDR3 length: 11 residues. CDR3 in amino acids: CASSYVGTHLF. The CDR3 DNA sequence: TGTGCCAGCAGTTACGTCGGGACACACCTCTTC.